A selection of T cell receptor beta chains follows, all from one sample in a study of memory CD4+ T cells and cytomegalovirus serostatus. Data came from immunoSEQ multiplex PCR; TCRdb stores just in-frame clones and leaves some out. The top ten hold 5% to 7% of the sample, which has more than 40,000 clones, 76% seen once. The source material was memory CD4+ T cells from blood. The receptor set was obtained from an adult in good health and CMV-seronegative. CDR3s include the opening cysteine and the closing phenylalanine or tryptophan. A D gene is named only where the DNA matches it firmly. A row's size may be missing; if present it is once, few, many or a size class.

CDR3 protein: CASSQLGQGYEKLFF
CDR3 DNA: TGCGCCAGCAGCCAGCTGGGACAGGGTTATGAAAAACTGTTTTTT
D gene: TRBD1
clone size: few
J gene: TRBJ1-4
V gene: TRBV4-1

CDR3 protein: CASSLGSGPHEQYF
CDR3 DNA: TGTGCCAGCAGCTTAGGTTCGGGGCCCCACGAGCAGTACTTC
D gene: -
clone size: -
J gene: TRBJ2-7
V gene: TRBV7-2

CDR3 protein: CASRRALDYGYTF
CDR3 DNA: TGTGCCAGCAGAAGGGCCCTGGACTATGGCTACACCTTC
D gene: -
clone size: -
J gene: TRBJ1-2
V gene: TRBV6-6

CDR3 protein: CASSYDPGQGYEQYF
CDR3 DNA: TGTGCCAGCAGTTACGACCCAGGACAGGGATACGAGCAGTACTTC
D gene: TRBD1
clone size: -
J gene: TRBJ2-7
V gene: TRBV6-5

CDR3 protein: CARSLWQGHSYEQYF
CDR3 DNA: TGTGCCAGAAGCTTGTGGCAGGGGCACTCCTACGAGCAGTACTTC
D gene: -
clone size: few
J gene: TRBJ2-7
V gene: TRBV5-3

CDR3 protein: CASSGIGGRGTEAFF
CDR3 DNA: TGTGCCAGCAGTGGAATTGGGGGCCGGGGAACTGAAGCTTTCTTT
D gene: -
clone size: -
J gene: TRBJ1-1
V gene: TRBV2

CDR3 protein: CASSPRGNTGELFF
CDR3 DNA: TGTGCCAGCAGCCCCCGTGGCAACACCGGGGAGCTGTTTTTT
D gene: -
clone size: -
J gene: TRBJ2-2
V gene: TRBV9

CDR3 protein: CASSPSGSGTGNTIYF
CDR3 DNA: TGTGCCAGCTCACCATCTGGGAGTGGCACTGGAAACACCATATATTTT
D gene: -
clone size: -
J gene: TRBJ1-3
V gene: TRBV18

CDR3 protein: CASSVGLLAGSGETQYF
CDR3 DNA: TGTGCCAGCAGCGTAGGCCTACTAGCGGGGTCCGGGGAGACCCAGTACTTC
D gene: TRBD2
clone size: -
J gene: TRBJ2-5
V gene: TRBV9

CDR3 protein: CASSPQGGRQPQHF
CDR3 DNA: TGTGCCAGTAGCCCACAGGGAGGAAGGCAGCCCCAGCATTTT
D gene: -
clone size: -
J gene: TRBJ1-5
V gene: TRBV19

CDR3 protein: CASSPYSGNTEAFF
CDR3 DNA: TGTGCCAGCAGCCCCTATTCTGGTAACACTGAAGCTTTCTTT
D gene: -
clone size: -
J gene: TRBJ1-1
V gene: TRBV7-2

CDR3 protein: CASSDLGLGTQYF
CDR3 DNA: TGTGCCAGCAGTGATCTGGGGTTAGGGACCCAGTACTTC
D gene: -
clone size: -
J gene: TRBJ2-5
V gene: TRBV6-1

CDR3 protein: CASSLYRASGGDTQYF
CDR3 DNA: TGTGCCAGCAGCTTATATCGGGCTAGCGGTGGAGATACGCAGTATTTT
D gene: TRBD2
clone size: -
J gene: TRBJ2-3
V gene: TRBV7-2

CDR3 protein: CASSVDGVKTQYF
CDR3 DNA: TGTGCCAGCAGCGTAGATGGGGTGAAGACCCAGTACTTC
D gene: -
clone size: -
J gene: TRBJ2-5
V gene: TRBV9

CDR3 protein: CASSPPGHRQWEQYF
CDR3 DNA: TGTGCCAGCAGTCCCCCCGGACACAGACAGTGGGAGCAGTACTTC
D gene: -
clone size: -
J gene: TRBJ2-7
V gene: TRBV28

CDR3 protein: CASSPSLAGGYYNEQFF
CDR3 DNA: TGTGCCAGCAGCCCCTCCCTAGCGGGAGGATATTACAATGAGCAGTTCTTC
D gene: TRBD2
clone size: -
J gene: TRBJ2-1
V gene: TRBV5-4

CDR3 protein: CASSTGTGGYNEQFF
CDR3 DNA: TGTGCCAGCTCGACCGGGACAGGGGGCTACAATGAGCAGTTCTTC
D gene: TRBD1
clone size: many
J gene: TRBJ2-1
V gene: TRBV18

CDR3 protein: CASLGVGGSGELFF
CDR3 DNA: TGTGCCAGCTTAGGAGTGGGAGGCTCCGGGGAGCTGTTTTTT
D gene: -
clone size: -
J gene: TRBJ2-2
V gene: TRBV2

CDR3 protein: CSVALLAGNEQFF
CDR3 DNA: TGCAGCGTTGCCCTACTAGCGGGCAATGAGCAGTTCTTC
D gene: TRBD2
clone size: -
J gene: TRBJ2-1
V gene: TRBV29-1

CDR3 protein: CASSQEGPRKLFF
CDR3 DNA: TGCGCCAGCAGCCAAGAAGGGCCAAGAAAACTGTTTTTT
D gene: -
clone size: -
J gene: TRBJ1-4
V gene: TRBV4-1

CDR3 protein: CASSPSSSNEKLFF
CDR3 DNA: TGTGCCAGCTCACCATCGAGCTCTAATGAAAAACTGTTTTTT
D gene: -
clone size: -
J gene: TRBJ1-4
V gene: TRBV18

CDR3 protein: CASRNTDTQYF
CDR3 DNA: TGTGCCAGCAGAAACACAGATACGCAGTATTTT
D gene: -
clone size: -
J gene: TRBJ2-3
V gene: TRBV7-2

CDR3 protein: CASSPSWDSGANVLTF
CDR3 DNA: TGCGCCAGCAGCCCCTCGTGGGACTCTGGGGCCAACGTCCTGACTTTC
D gene: -
clone size: -
J gene: TRBJ2-6
V gene: TRBV5-1

CDR3 protein: CASSQWNRGYGYTF
CDR3 DNA: TGCGCCAGCAGTCAATGGAACAGGGGCTATGGCTACACCTTC
D gene: TRBD1
clone size: -
J gene: TRBJ1-2
V gene: TRBV23-1

CDR3 protein: CASYRQGRGQPQHF
CDR3 DNA: TGTGCCAGTTACCGACAGGGAAGAGGTCAGCCCCAGCATTTT
D gene: TRBD1
clone size: -
J gene: TRBJ1-5
V gene: TRBV19

CDR3 protein: CASSFRALSYNEQFF
CDR3 DNA: TGTGCCAGCAGTTTTCGAGCGCTCTCCTACAATGAGCAGTTCTTC
D gene: -
clone size: -
J gene: TRBJ2-1
V gene: TRBV27

CDR3 protein: CASSSASLRANVLTF
CDR3 DNA: TGTGCCAGCAGTTCTGCTTCCCTGAGGGCCAACGTCCTGACTTTC
D gene: -
clone size: once
J gene: TRBJ2-6
V gene: TRBV28

CDR3 protein: CASSPDRQNEKLFF
CDR3 DNA: TGTGCCAGCTCACCGGACAGGCAGAATGAAAAACTGTTTTTT
D gene: TRBD1
clone size: few
J gene: TRBJ1-4
V gene: TRBV18

CDR3 protein: CASSSKTGVDYGYTF
CDR3 DNA: TGTGCCAGCAGCTCCAAGACAGGGGTTGACTATGGCTACACCTTC
D gene: TRBD1
clone size: -
J gene: TRBJ1-2
V gene: TRBV11-2

CDR3 protein: CASSLQMLAGATYNEQFF
CDR3 DNA: TGTGCCAGCAGCTTACAGATGCTAGCGGGAGCGACCTACAATGAGCAGTTCTTC
D gene: TRBD2
clone size: -
J gene: TRBJ2-1
V gene: TRBV7-9

CDR3 protein: CASSSGQGAINEQFF
CDR3 DNA: TGTGCCAGCAGCTCCGGACAGGGGGCGATCAATGAGCAGTTCTTC
D gene: TRBD1
clone size: -
J gene: TRBJ2-1
V gene: TRBV7-9

CDR3 protein: CASSPPGTGGLADTQYF
CDR3 DNA: TGTGCCAGCAGCCCCCCCGGGACAGGGGGTCTTGCAGATACGCAGTATTTT
D gene: TRBD1
clone size: -
J gene: TRBJ2-3
V gene: TRBV14

CDR3 protein: CASSVSGGGSYEQYF
CDR3 DNA: TGTGCCAGCAGCGTGAGCGGGGGAGGCTCCTACGAGCAGTACTTC
D gene: TRBD2
clone size: -
J gene: TRBJ2-7
V gene: TRBV9

CDR3 protein: CASSPSYNTEAFF
CDR3 DNA: TGTGCCAGCAGCCCATCCTATAACACTGAAGCTTTCTTT
D gene: -
clone size: -
J gene: TRBJ1-1
V gene: TRBV7-8

CDR3 protein: CASSPKGSGEQFF
CDR3 DNA: TGTGCCAGCTCCCCGAAGGGAAGCGGTGAGCAGTTCTTC
D gene: -
clone size: few
J gene: TRBJ2-1
V gene: TRBV18

CDR3 protein: CASGTFDSSYEQYF
CDR3 DNA: TGTGCCAGTGGAACTTTTGACAGCTCCTACGAGCAGTACTTC
D gene: -
clone size: -
J gene: TRBJ2-7
V gene: TRBV7-2

CDR3 protein: CASSPSRQGREKLFF
CDR3 DNA: TGTGCCAGCAGTCCTTCCCGACAGGGAAGGGAAAAACTGTTTTTT
D gene: TRBD1
clone size: -
J gene: TRBJ1-4
V gene: TRBV6-1

CDR3 protein: CASSYSRIGSYEQYF
CDR3 DNA: TGTGCCAGCAGTTATTCCCGAATAGGTTCCTACGAGCAGTACTTC
D gene: -
clone size: few
J gene: TRBJ2-7
V gene: TRBV6-5

CDR3 protein: CASSYSPVTGELFF
CDR3 DNA: TGTGCCAGCAGCTACTCTCCCGTAACCGGGGAGCTGTTTTTT
D gene: -
clone size: -
J gene: TRBJ2-2
V gene: TRBV7-3

CDR3 protein: CASSYSTTEAFF
CDR3 DNA: TGTGCCAGCAGTTACTCGACCACTGAAGCTTTCTTT
D gene: -
clone size: few
J gene: TRBJ1-1
V gene: TRBV6-6

CDR3 protein: CASSLQGAGNTEAFF
CDR3 DNA: TGTGCCAGCAGTCTACAGGGGGCTGGGAACACTGAAGCTTTCTTT
D gene: TRBD1
clone size: few
J gene: TRBJ1-1
V gene: TRBV2

CDR3 protein: CATCRTSGDYNEQFF
CDR3 DNA: TGTGCCACCTGTCGGACTAGCGGGGACTACAATGAGCAGTTCTTC
D gene: TRBD2
clone size: -
J gene: TRBJ2-1
V gene: TRBV15

CDR3 protein: CSGSEGTNTEAFF
CDR3 DNA: TGCAGCGGCTCGGAGGGGACGAACACTGAAGCTTTCTTT
D gene: -
clone size: few
J gene: TRBJ1-1
V gene: TRBV29-1

CDR3 protein: CASSYSGTGGMDIQYF
CDR3 DNA: TGTGCCAGCAGTTACTCCGGGACAGGTGGTATGGACATTCAGTACTTC
D gene: TRBD1
clone size: -
J gene: TRBJ2-4
V gene: TRBV6-5